The 19 T cell receptor beta chains below were found in one sample sequenced in a study of T-cell reconstitution after alpha-beta-depleted transplantation in children. As it was prepared, the TCRbeta library received unique molecular identifiers. Each CDR3 protein is one row after TCRdb ran MiXCR on the PCR reads. Of around 100,000 distinct CDR3 sequences listed, 10% are singletons. Material: PBMCs, obtained before TCRalphabeta/CD19-depleted stem cell transplant. These receptors were obtained from a boy aged 2 to 10 with acute lymphoblastic leukemia, due to receive a stem cell transplant.

This chain connects TRBV11-2 to TRBJ2-1; either TRBD1 or TRBD2 may fit D (5 bases each). The CDR3 length is 14 residues. V lost 5 bases and J lost 4, with 12 bases in between. Germline V gene data show CDR1 as SGHAT and CDR2 as FQNNGV. Written as DNA, the CDR3 is TGTGCCAGCAGCAAGGGGACCACGTACAATGAGCAGTTCTTC. This codes for CASSKGTTYNEQFF.

This clonotype is deemed medium-sized (0.01 to 0.1%). The chain couples TRBV7-9 to TRBJ2-2, with TRBD1 identical over 9 bases. The V gene end was trimmed by 6 bases and the J gene end by 3 bases; junction bases not matched to a gene: 8. This CDR3 spans 16 amino acids. Germline values: CDR1 SEHNR, CDR2 FQNEAQ (reference sequence). CDR3 loop: CASSPGQGFYTGELFF. In DNA form, the CDR3 reads TGTGCCAGCAGTCCGGGACAGGGATTCTACACCGGGGAGCTGTTTTTT.

The J gene is TRBJ1-1, the V gene TRBV6-1; D may be TRBD1 (5 bases). CDR3 length: 14 residues. The germline V gene has CDR1 MNHNS and CDR2 SASEGT. Trimming took off 6 bases at V and 1 base at J, with 12 bases between the two ends. The CDR3 spells CASRRDSSNTEAFF. The CDR3 DNA reads as TGTGCCAGCAGACGGGACTCTTCGAACACTGAAGCTTTCTTT.

This clonotype was seen only a few times. In DNA form, the CDR3 reads TGCAGTGCCCTGGATTCGGGGGCCCGTCCACGCGAGCAGTTCTTC. Protein product: CSALDSGARPREQFF. The chain joins TRBV20-1 to TRBJ2-1; TRBD1 or TRBD2 may be the D gene (6 bases each). V was pared by 6 bases and J by 10 bases, with 25 bases between. The length of the CDR3 is 15 residues. The germline V gene has CDR1 DFQATT and CDR2 SNEGSKA (reference sequence).

The chain carries TRBV5-1 and TRBJ2-3; D call uncertain. Trimming pared 1 base from V and 4 bases from J, leaving 7 bases between. Germline V gives CDR1 SGHRS, CDR2 YFSETQ. The CDR3 is 13 residues long. CDR3 sequence (DNA): TGCGCCAGCAGCTTGTCGATGCCAGATACGCAGTATTTT. Translating gives CASSLSMPDTQYF.

The V and J genes are TRBV27 and TRBJ1-6; D is unclear. The CDR3 has 13 residues. V was cut by 7 bases and J by 0 bases, with 4 bases left in between. Germline CDR1 reads MNHEY; CDR2 reads SMNVEV (reference sequence). This CDR3 reads CASKGSYNSPLHF. The CDR3 DNA sequence: TGTGCCAGCAAGGGCTCCTATAATTCACCCCTCCACTTT.

This clonotype was seen at least ten times. The CDR3 DNA is TGCGCCAGCAGCTTGGGCCTTGGACTAGCGGAAATCTACAATGAGCAGTTCTTC. This encodes CASSLGLGLAEIYNEQFF. V gene TRBV5-1 combines with J gene TRBJ2-1; TRBD2 matches at 10 bases. V gave up 0 bases and J gave up 3 bases; unmatched junction bases: 9. CDR1 and CDR2 (germline): SGHRS, YFSETQ. The CDR3 spans 18 residues.

This clonotype was counted once. Likely a read error: the CDR3 ends without its conserved phenylalanine or tryptophan. The chain has TRBV5-1 and TRBJ2-2, with 12 bases fitting TRBD2. There are 18 residues in the CDR3. With 4 bases clipped from V and 4 bases from J, the junction kept 11 bases outside the gene matches. The germline V gene has CDR1 SGHRS and CDR2 YFSETQ. CDR3 bases: TGCGCCAGCAGCCCCTCTAGCGGGAGGGCCTGGTTCACCGGGGAGCTGTTTGTT. Amino acids: CASSPSSGRAWFTGELFV.

The V and J genes are TRBV20-1 and TRBJ1-2; 11 bases align to TRBD1. CDR3 size: 15 residues. The J segment lost 5 bases and the V segment lost 5 bases, leaving 10 bases of the junction unmatched. Germline CDR1 DFQATT, CDR2 SNEGSKA (reference sequence). CDR3 sequence (DNA): TGCAGTGCTTGGACAGGGGGCGCTTATCGTTATGGCTACACCTTC. This encodes CSAWTGGAYRYGYTF.

This clonotype was seen ten or more times. This chain links TRBV20-1 with TRBJ2-1; D remains unclear. The CDR3 consists of 11 residues. Trimming pared 3 bases from V and 0 bases from J, leaving 0 bases between. CDR1 is DFQATT, CDR2 SNEGSKA, per germline (reference sequence). DNA for the CDR3: TGCAGTGCTAGCTCCTACAATGAGCAGTTCTTC. Its protein is CSASSYNEQFF.

Many counts were recorded for this clonotype. This chain links TRBV7-8 with TRBJ1-2; D gene ambiguous. Germline values: CDR1 SGHVS, CDR2 FQNEAQ. V shed 5 bases and J shed 2 bases, with 9 bases lying between them. This CDR3 is 13 amino acids long. CDR3 sequence (DNA): TGTGCCAGCAGCGAACAGTTAAACTATGGCTACACCTTC. As protein: CASSEQLNYGYTF.

This clonotype was seen ten or more times. V and J are TRBV5-1 and TRBJ2-5; D call uncertain. V was clipped by 4 bases and J by 2 bases, with 6 bases between them. The germline V gene has CDR1 SGHRS and CDR2 YFSETQ. This CDR3 is built from 12 residues. The CDR3 reads CASSTGQETQYF. The CDR3 region has the DNA TGCGCCAGCAGCACCGGACAAGAGACCCAGTACTTC.

This clonotype was observed a few times. CDR3 in DNA: TGTGCCACGCGAGCTGGCGGGGGGACCTACGAGCAGTACTTC. It specifies CATRAGGGTYEQYF. The chain uses TRBV5-4 and TRBJ2-7; 8 bases are a match to TRBD2. Germline trimming cut 9 bases from V and 2 bases from J; bases unmatched to any gene: 10. The germline V gene encodes CDR1 SGHNT and CDR2 YYREEE (reference sequence). CDR3 length: 14 amino acids.

The sample holds many counts of this clonotype. This rearrangement joins TRBV12-3 or TRBV12-4 to TRBJ1-5, with a possible D match to TRBD1 (6 bases). The CDR3 contains 13 residues. Trimming pared 3 bases from V and 5 bases from J, leaving 8 bases between. CDR3 in DNA: TGTGCCAGCAGTTTGGGGGCCGATCAGCCCCAGCATTTT. Encoded protein: CASSLGADQPQHF.

This clonotype was seen many times. This rearrangement joins TRBV20-1 to TRBJ2-7; 9 bases align to TRBD2. J was trimmed by 0 bases and V by 2 bases; bases with no gene match: 5. CDR1 and CDR2 (germline): DFQATT, SNEGSKA (reference sequence). The CDR3 extends over 15 amino acids. CDR3 amino acids: CSARFPAGGSYEQYF. In nucleotides, the CDR3 is TGCAGTGCTAGATTTCCAGCGGGAGGCTCCTACGAGCAGTACTTC.

In this sample, this clonotype turned up a few times. This chain links TRBV12-3 or TRBV12-4 with TRBJ2-7; 9 nucleotides agree with TRBD2. V was clipped by 8 bases and J by 0 bases; unmatched bases: 11. The CDR3 spans 16 residues. DNA for the CDR3: TGTGCCAGCCGAAGGGCTAGCGGGGCCTCCTCCTACGAGCAGTACTTC. This sequence encodes CASRRASGASSYEQYF.

This clonotype showed up just a few times. The J gene is TRBJ2-3, the V gene TRBV3-1; D could derive from TRBD1 or TRBD2 (5 bases each). The ends were cut back, 5 bases at V and 0 bases at J, with 15 bases in the middle. This CDR3 is built from 16 residues. In germline, CDR1 is LGHDT, CDR2 YNNKEL (reference sequence). Written as DNA, the CDR3 is TGTGCCAGCAGCTGGGTAGGGGACCCTAGCACAGATACGCAGTATTTT. Its protein is CASSWVGDPSTDTQYF.

The sample holds a few counts of this clonotype. The chain uses TRBV12-3 or TRBV12-4 and TRBJ1-1; D is undetermined. Trimming stripped 7 bases from V and 8 bases from J, with 11 bases between. The CDR3 runs to 11 residues. Here the CDR3 DNA reads TGTGCCAGCACGCTGGAAGGAGAAGCTTTCTTT. Its translation is CASTLEGEAFF.

The chain carries TRBV24-1 and TRBJ2-2; D is uncertain. Per germline, CDR1 KGHDR and CDR2 SFDVKD. This CDR3 region has 13 residues. V was trimmed by 4 bases and J by 1 base, leaving 3 bases between them. The CDR3 protein is CATSERNTGELFF. Written as DNA, the CDR3 is TGTGCCACCAGTGAGCGGAACACCGGGGAGCTGTTTTTT.